The source of this TCR beta chain is a study of blood T cell repertoires in COVID-19. For the study at large: Italy, Spain and the United States were the sources of the convalescent and acute COVID-19 samples. T cells, B-cell-depleted T cells, or PBMCs supplied cDNA or gDNA.

Original processing notes: The assay estimated nucleated cells by amplifying reference gene primers. Here immunoSEQ multiplex PCR was the method, and the copy in TCRdb shows in-frame clones only, minus some. The DNA was the basis for D and trimming; V, J and clone size are from that table. The table shows 250,000 to 350,000 clones, with approximately 84% occurring only once. Trimming removed 0 bases from V and 4 bases from J, with 21 bases in between. Germline V gene lookup returns CDR1 MGHRA and CDR2 YSYEKL. There are 18 residues in the CDR3. Seattle-derived patients entered the study during active infection and were followed longitudinally.

The genes are TRBV4-1 and TRBJ2-5, with D possibly being TRBD2 (5 bases). Sequencing input: peripheral blood. The sequence was collected from a person between 65 and 79 years old with COVID-19, enrolled during active disease. CDR3 in amino acids: CASSQDLGGSSLIETQYF. The CDR3 coding sequence is TGCGCCAGCAGCCAAGATCTTGGAGGAAGCAGTTTAATAGAGACCCAGTACTTC.